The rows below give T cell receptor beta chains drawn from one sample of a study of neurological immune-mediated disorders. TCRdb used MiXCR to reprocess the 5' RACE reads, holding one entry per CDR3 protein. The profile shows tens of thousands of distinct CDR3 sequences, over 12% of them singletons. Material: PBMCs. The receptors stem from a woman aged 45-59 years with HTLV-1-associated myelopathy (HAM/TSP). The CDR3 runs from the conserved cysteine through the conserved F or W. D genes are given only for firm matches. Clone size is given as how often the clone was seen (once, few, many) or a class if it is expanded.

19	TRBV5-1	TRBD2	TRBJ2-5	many	CASSLSTSGTRGSRETQYF	TGCGCCAGCAGCTTGTCGACTAGCGGGACAAGAGGCTCGAGGGAGACCCAGTACTTC
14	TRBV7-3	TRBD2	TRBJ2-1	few	CASSLPGGRNEQFF	TGTGCCAGCAGCTTACCGGGGGGGCGTAATGAGCAGTTCTTC
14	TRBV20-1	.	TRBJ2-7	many	CSARVKAASYEQYF	TGCAGTGCTAGAGTAAAAGCAGCCTCCTACGAGCAGTACTTC
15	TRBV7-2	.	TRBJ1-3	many	CASSLGIGSRNTIYF	TGTGCCAGCAGCTTAGGTATCGGGAGCAGAAACACCATATATTTT
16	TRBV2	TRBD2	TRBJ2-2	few	CASRPGLAGGAGELFF	TGTGCCAGCAGACCCGGACTAGCGGGGGGGGCCGGGGAGCTGTTTTTT
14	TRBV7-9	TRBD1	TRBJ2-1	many	CASSPPGQGTEQFF	TGTGCCAGCAGTCCGCCGGGACAGGGCACTGAGCAGTTCTTC
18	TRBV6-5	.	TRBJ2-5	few	CASSYSSGGGISSETQYF	TGTGCCAGCAGTTACTCGAGTGGTGGGGGGATCTCGTCAGAGACCCAGTACTTC
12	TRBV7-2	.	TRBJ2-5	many	CASTAGAETQYF	TGTGCCAGCACCGCGGGGGCGGAGACCCAGTACTTC
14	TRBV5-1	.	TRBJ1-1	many	CASSLDSRNTEAFF	TGCGCCAGCAGCTTGGATAGCAGGAACACTGAAGCTTTCTTT
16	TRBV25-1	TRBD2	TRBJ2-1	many	CASSGTSGGSYNEQFF	TGTGCCAGCAGTGGGACTAGCGGGGGCTCCTACAATGAGCAGTTCTTC
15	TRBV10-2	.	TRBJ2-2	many	CASRIAAAGTGELFF	TGCGCCAGCAGAATAGCGGCCGCCGGCACCGGGGAGCTGTTTTTT
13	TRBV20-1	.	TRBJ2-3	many	CSAPRTGTDTQYF	TGCAGTGCTCCAAGGACGGGCACAGATACGCAGTATTTT
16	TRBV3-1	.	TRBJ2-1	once	CASSQAEQGLYNEQFF	TGTGCCAGCAGCCAGGCGGAGCAGGGACTCTACAACGAGCAGTTCTTC
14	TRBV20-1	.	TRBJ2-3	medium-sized	CNAPRPGVPDTQYF	TGCAATGCGCCGCGTCCGGGGGTACCAGATACGCAGTATTTT
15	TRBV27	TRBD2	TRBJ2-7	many	CASRELAGLLYEQYF	TGTGCCAGCAGGGAACTAGCGGGCCTCCTCTACGAGCAGTACTTC
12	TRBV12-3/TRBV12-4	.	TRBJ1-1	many	CASSLIRTEAFF	TGTGCCAGCAGTTTAATAAGGACTGAAGCTTTCTTT
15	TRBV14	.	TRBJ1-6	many	CASSQDVFQDSPLHF	TGTGCCAGCAGCCAAGATGTGTTTCAGGATTCACCCCTCCACTTT